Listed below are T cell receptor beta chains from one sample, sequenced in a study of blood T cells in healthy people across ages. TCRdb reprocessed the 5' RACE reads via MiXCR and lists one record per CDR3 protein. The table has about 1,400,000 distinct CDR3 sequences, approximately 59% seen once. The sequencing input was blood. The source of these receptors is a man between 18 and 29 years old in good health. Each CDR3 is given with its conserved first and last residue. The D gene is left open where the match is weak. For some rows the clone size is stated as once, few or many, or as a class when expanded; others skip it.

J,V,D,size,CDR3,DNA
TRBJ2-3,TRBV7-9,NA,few,CASSPPMDEPQYF,TGTGCCAGCAGCCCACCGATGGACGAACCGCAGTATTTT
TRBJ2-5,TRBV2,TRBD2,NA,CASREAAGEYNEQYF,TGTGCCAGCAGAGAAGCAGCGGGAGAGTACAATGAGCAGTACTTC
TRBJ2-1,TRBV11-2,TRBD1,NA,CASSLGTGGNNEQFF,TGTGCCAGCAGCTTGGGGACAGGGGGGAACAATGAGCAGTTCTTC
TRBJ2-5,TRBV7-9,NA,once,CASSTSSPQETQYF,TGTGCCAGCAGCACTAGCTCCCCCCAAGAGACCCAGTACTTC
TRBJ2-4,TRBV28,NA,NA,CASSTLGGPILAKNIQYF,TGTGCCAGCAGCACTTTGGGCGGCCCAATACTAGCCAAAAACATTCAGTACTTC
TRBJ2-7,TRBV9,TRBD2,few,CASSVSSGRGSYEQYF,TGTGCCAGCAGCGTATCTAGCGGGAGAGGCTCCTACGAGCAGTACTTC
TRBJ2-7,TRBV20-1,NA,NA,CSARLQGGWNEQYF,TGCAGTGCTCGCCTACAGGGGGGGTGGAACGAGCAGTACTTC
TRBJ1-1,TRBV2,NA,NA,CASKRTDLMNTEAFF,TGTGCCAGCAAGCGGACAGACCTAATGAACACTGAAGCTTTCTTT
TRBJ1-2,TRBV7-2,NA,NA,CATLPGTSVLGSYTF,TGTGCCACCCTCCCGGGGACATCAGTTTTAGGGAGCTACACCTTC
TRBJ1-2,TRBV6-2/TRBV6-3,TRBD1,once,CASSSSGTGGLYGYTF,TGTGCCAGCAGTTCTTCCGGGACAGGGGGACTCTATGGCTACACCTTC
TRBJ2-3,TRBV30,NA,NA,CAWRGVGTDTQYF,TGTGCCTGGAGAGGGGTTGGCACAGATACGCAGTATTTT
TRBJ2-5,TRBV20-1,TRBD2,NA,CSATRLAGLQETQYF,TGCAGTGCTACCCGACTAGCGGGCCTCCAAGAGACCCAGTACTTC
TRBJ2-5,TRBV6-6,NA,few,CASTGAETQYF,TGTGCCAGCACGGGCGCGGAGACCCAGTACTTC
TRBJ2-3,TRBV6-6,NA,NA,CASTVGTSTDTQYF,TGTGCCAGCACAGTGGGTACAAGCACAGATACGCAGTATTTT
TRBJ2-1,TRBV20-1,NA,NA,CSAQLAQGEQFF,TGCAGTGCTCAACTAGCTCAGGGTGAGCAGTTCTTC
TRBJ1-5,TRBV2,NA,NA,CASRGVGQPQHF,TGTGCCAGCAGGGGGGTAGGTCAGCCCCAGCATTTT
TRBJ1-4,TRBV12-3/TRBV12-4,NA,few,CASSPISFGEKLFF,TGTGCCAGCAGTCCCATTTCCTTTGGTGAAAAACTGTTTTTT
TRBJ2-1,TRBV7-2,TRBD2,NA,CASSARLASYNEQFF,TGTGCCAGCAGCGCCCGACTAGCCTCCTACAATGAGCAGTTCTTC
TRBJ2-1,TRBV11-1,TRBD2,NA,CASSLLLAGSYNEQFF,TGTGCCAGCAGCTTATTGCTAGCGGGCTCCTACAATGAGCAGTTCTTC
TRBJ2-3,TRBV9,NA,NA,CASSVRRGGGAGDTQYF,TGTGCCAGCAGCGTCCGGAGAGGCGGCGGGGCAGGAGATACGCAGTATTTT
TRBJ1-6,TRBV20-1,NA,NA,CSAPLGALHF,TGCAGTGCGCCACTTGGGGCCCTCCACTTT
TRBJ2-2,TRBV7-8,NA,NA,CASSLRARADTGELFF,TGTGCCAGCAGCTTACGTGCCAGGGCAGACACCGGGGAGCTGTTTTTT
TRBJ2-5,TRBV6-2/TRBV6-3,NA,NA,CASNKGWNQETQYF,TGTGCCAGCAACAAGGGGTGGAACCAAGAGACCCAGTACTTC
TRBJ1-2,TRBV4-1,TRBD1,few,CASSQERDRVFYGYTF,TGCGCCAGCAGCCAGGAACGGGACAGGGTGTTCTATGGCTACACCTTC
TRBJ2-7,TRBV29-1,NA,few,CSARDKPYEQYF,TGCAGCGCACGGGACAAACCCTACGAGCAGTACTTC
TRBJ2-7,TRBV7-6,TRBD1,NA,CASNLFSGQVYEQYF,TGTGCCAGCAACTTATTTTCGGGACAGGTTTACGAGCAGTACTTC
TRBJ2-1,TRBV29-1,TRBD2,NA,CSVQAGGQFF,TGCAGCGTACAAGCGGGGGGGCAGTTCTTC
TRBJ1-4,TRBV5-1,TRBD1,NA,CASSLRQGNEKLFF,TGCGCCAGCAGCTTGAGACAGGGTAATGAAAAACTGTTTTTT
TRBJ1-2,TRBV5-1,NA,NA,CASSLGTEGNGYTF,TGCGCCAGCAGCTTGGGGACAGAGGGAAATGGCTACACCTTC
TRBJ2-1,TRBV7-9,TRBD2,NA,CASSLDEKLAGGHSYNEQFF,TGTGCCAGCAGCTTAGACGAGAAGCTAGCGGGAGGGCACTCCTACAATGAGCAGTTCTTC
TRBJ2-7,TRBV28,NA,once,CASSARASRSSQYF,TGTGCCAGCAGTGCGCGAGCGAGCCGGTCCTCCCAGTACTTC
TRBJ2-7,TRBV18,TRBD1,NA,CASSPRDRLTYEQYF,TGTGCCAGCTCACCACGGGACAGGTTGACCTACGAGCAGTACTTC